A single sample is the source of the 17 T cell receptor beta chains below, sequenced in a study of T cells in Graves' hyperthyroidism and ophthalmopathy. RNA transcripts served as the template for amplifying TCR beta CDR3 regions. Primed by the HTBI set, a first-round RT-PCR was run on the TCR CDR3. TCRdb re-derived calls from the multiplex PCR reads in MiXCR, one entry per CDR3 protein. The sample lists about 530,000 distinct CDR3 sequences; roughly 18% were seen once. Sequencing was performed on blood. The receptors come from a woman aged 18 to 35 with Graves' ophthalmopathy.

This clonotype was seen a few times. The chain joins TRBV29-1 to TRBJ2-1; D could derive from TRBD1 or TRBD2 (5 bases each). The CDR3 covers 12 residues. Trimming removed 7 bases from V and 9 bases from J, with 16 bases in between. Per the germline V gene, CDR1 is SQVTM and CDR2 is ANQGSEA. In DNA form, the CDR3 reads TGCAGCGCTGAGGGGCTAGACGCTGAGCAGTTCTTC. Its translation: CSAEGLDAEQFF.

As to this clonotype: A single base separates this from a much larger clone, so it may be a read error. The chain couples TRBV27 to TRBJ2-1, with TRBD2 matching over 7 bases. Germline CDR1 reads MNHEY; CDR2 reads SMNVEV (reference sequence). The CDR3 is 16 residues long. The CDR3 loop is CPSTQNGGRGYNEQFF. The CDR3 DNA reads TGTCCCAGCACCCAAAACGGGGGGAGGGGCTACAATGAGCAGTTCTTC.

This clonotype was recorded a few times. In DNA, the CDR3 is TGTGCCAGCAGTCGCCCCTTTTTTGACAGCCGTTTTTACTACGAGCAGTACTTC. As protein: CASSRPFFDSRFYYEQYF. V usage is TRBV28 and J usage is TRBJ2-7, with D possibly being TRBD1 (5 bases). CDR1 is MDHEN, CDR2 SYDVKM, per germline. Trimming took 5 bases from V and 3 from J, leaving 26 bases between them. The CDR3 loop spans 18 amino acids.

At least ten counts were recorded for this clonotype. CDR3 coding DNA: TGTGCCAGCCATGCGGGTTACAAGGGATCCTACGAGCAGTACTTC. Its translation is CASHAGYKGSYEQYF. The chain uses TRBV2 and TRBJ2-7; tentative D call: TRBD2 (5 bases). This CDR3 comprises 15 residues. CDR1 SNHLY and CDR2 FYNNEI come from the germline V gene. With 8 bases removed from V and 1 base from J, the gap between germline ends came to 18 bases.

This clonotype was detected ten times or more. The rearrangement links TRBV5-6 to TRBJ2-7; TRBD1 aligns across 8 bases. CDR3 size: 15 residues. Germline V CDR1 and CDR2: SGHDT, YYEEEE. The trim removed 1 base at V and 6 bases at J, leaving 9 bases unmatched. In DNA form, the CDR3 reads TGTGCCAGCAGCTTGTTATCCAGGGGGCGCCCCGAGCAGTACTTC. Translated, it gives CASSLLSRGRPEQYF.

Many counts were recorded for this clonotype. This sequence joins TRBV28 and TRBJ1-2; a possible D gene is TRBD1 (6 bases). The CDR3 consists of 15 residues. Germline V gene data show CDR1 as MDHEN and CDR2 as SYDVKM. Trimming removed 6 bases from V and 4 bases from J, with 18 bases in between. For the CDR3, the DNA is TGTGCCAGCAGAGGAGACCGGACAGCCATCTATGGCTACACCTTC. Its protein is CASRGDRTAIYGYTF.

J is TRBJ1-3 and V is TRBV25-1, with no clear D. V lost 3 bases, J lost 2 bases, and 8 bases lay in between. The CDR3 runs to 14 residues. CDR1 is MGHDK, CDR2 SYGVNS, per germline. CDR3: CASSDSVAGNTIYF. In DNA form, the CDR3 reads TGTGCCAGCAGTGACAGTGTAGCTGGAAACACCATATATTTT.

A few counts support this clonotype. The chain employs TRBV5-8 and TRBJ1-1, with D maybe TRBD1 (6 bases). This CDR3 contains 15 residues. V lost 4 bases and J lost 3, with 16 bases in between. Germline values: CDR1 SGHTS, CDR2 YDEGEE. The CDR3 coding sequence is TGTGCCAGCAGCCCAGGGGACCCGCCTTACACTGAAGCTTTCTTT. Protein: CASSPGDPPYTEAFF.

This clonotype showed up many times. The chain couples TRBV13 to TRBJ2-7; D is possibly TRBD2 (6 bases). In germline, CDR1 is PRHDT, CDR2 FYEKMQ (reference sequence). The germline V and J ends were trimmed by 4 bases and 7 bases, with 14 bases remaining between them. The CDR3 loop spans 13 amino acids. The CDR3 DNA reads as TGTGCCAGCAGCTGGGGACCACGGGGGGAGCAGTACTTC. Encoded protein: CASSWGPRGEQYF.

This clonotype was counted ten times or more. The chain is built from TRBV7-2 and TRBJ1-5; 7 bases match TRBD1. In germline, CDR1 is SGHTA, CDR2 FQGNSA. The length of the CDR3 is 15 residues. V shed 5 bases and J 3 bases; nucleotides not matched to a gene: 7. CDR3 region: CASSVRGGLNQPQHF. The DNA of the CDR3 is TGTGCCAGCAGCGTCAGGGGGGGGCTCAATCAGCCCCAGCATTTT.

This clonotype was detected ten times or more. The CDR3 loop is CAWRGPNYGNTEAFF. The DNA for the CDR3 is TGTGCCTGGAGGGGACCTAATTACGGGAACACTGAAGCTTTCTTT. The rearrangement links TRBV30 to TRBJ1-1; perhaps TRBD1 as D (5 bases). Germline lookup yields CDR1 GTSNPN and CDR2 SVGIG (reference sequence). V dropped 3 bases and J dropped 1 base, with 15 bases sitting between them. This CDR3 contains 15 residues. The whole variable domain, filled in from reference TRBV30 and TRBJ1-1, reads SQTIHQWPATLVQPVGSPLSLECTVEGTSNPNLYWYRQAAGRGLQLLFYSVGIGQISSEVPQNLSASRPQDRQFILSSKKLLLSDSGFYLCAWRGPNYGNTEAFFGQGTRLTVV.

This clonotype has a count of ten or more. The chain employs TRBV5-1 and TRBJ1-1; TRBD1 might be the D (5 bases). With 4 bases removed from V and 2 bases from J, the gap between germline ends came to 15 bases. CDR3 size: 15 residues. Germline CDR1 SGHRS, CDR2 YFSETQ. CDR3: CASSAFGGINTEAFF. The CDR3 DNA follows: TGCGCCAGCAGCGCTTTCGGGGGGATAAACACTGAAGCTTTCTTT.

This clonotype turned up a few times. The V gene is TRBV10-3, the J gene TRBJ1-2, with D possibly being TRBD1 (5 bases). Germline values: CDR1 ENHRY, CDR2 SYGVKD. CDR3 length equals 13 residues. The germline V and J ends were trimmed by 6 bases and 4 bases, with 12 bases remaining between them. The CDR3 DNA reads TGTGCCATCAGGGGGGAGGTACCCTATGGCTACACCTTC. Encoded protein: CAIRGEVPYGYTF.

This clonotype was detected only a few times. This chain joins TRBV28 and TRBJ1-4; no reliable D call. This CDR3 has 15 residues. V was cut by 4 bases and J by 5 bases, with 14 bases left in between. Germline V gives CDR1 MDHEN, CDR2 SYDVKM. CDR3 protein: CASSSPTGPNEKLFF. CDR3 nucleotide sequence: TGTGCCAGCAGTTCCCCCACGGGCCCCAATGAAAAACTGTTTTTT.

This clonotype came up many times. The CDR3 region has the DNA TGTGCCAGCAGCACCCTCCTCCGGCGGGGGATGGACAATGAGCAGTTCTTC. Residues: CASSTLLRRGMDNEQFF. The chain links TRBV13 to TRBJ2-1; 7 bases agree with TRBD2. The V segment lost 5 bases and the J segment 5 bases; nucleotides outside the gene matches: 15. There are 17 residues in the CDR3. CDR1 and CDR2 (germline): PRHDT, FYEKMQ (reference sequence).

This clonotype was counted many times. The J gene is TRBJ2-5, the V gene TRBV13; 9 bases match TRBD2. V lost 5 bases and J lost 2; bases outside the gene matches: 3. Germline V gene sequence: CDR1 PRHDT, CDR2 FYEKMQ (reference sequence). CDR3 length equals 14 residues. The CDR3 DNA reads as TGTGCCAGCAGCCGACTAGCGGAACAAGAGACCCAGTACTTC. This codes for CASSRLAEQETQYF.

The CDR3 here is CATSGPSAKLNTEAFF. CDR3 bases: TGTGCCACCAGCGGTCCGAGTGCCAAATTGAACACTGAAGCTTTCTTT. V is TRBV15 and J is TRBJ1-1; D unclear. The V and J ends lost 5 bases and 0 bases respectively, with 16 bases between them. Germline lookup yields CDR1 LNHNV and CDR2 YYDKDF (reference sequence). There are 16 residues in the CDR3. The full variable domain, rest sourced from reference TRBV15 and TRBJ1-1, is DAMVIQNPRYQVTQFGKPVTLSCSQTLNHNVMYWYQQKSSQAPKLLFHYYDKDFNNEADTPDNFQSRRPNTSFCFLDIRSPGLGDTAMYLCATSGPSAKLNTEAFFGQGTRLTVV.